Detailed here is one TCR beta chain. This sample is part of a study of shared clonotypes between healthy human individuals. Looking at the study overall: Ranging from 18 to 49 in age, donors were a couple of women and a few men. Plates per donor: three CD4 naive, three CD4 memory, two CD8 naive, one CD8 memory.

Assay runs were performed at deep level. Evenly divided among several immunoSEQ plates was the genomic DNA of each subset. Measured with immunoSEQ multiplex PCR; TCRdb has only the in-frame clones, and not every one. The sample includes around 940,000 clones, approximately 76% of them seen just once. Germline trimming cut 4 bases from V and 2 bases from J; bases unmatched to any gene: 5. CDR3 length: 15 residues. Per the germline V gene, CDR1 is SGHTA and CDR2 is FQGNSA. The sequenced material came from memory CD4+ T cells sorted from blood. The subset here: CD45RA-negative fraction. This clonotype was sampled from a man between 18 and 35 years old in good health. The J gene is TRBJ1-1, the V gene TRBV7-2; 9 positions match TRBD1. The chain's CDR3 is CASSSRTGVNTEAFF. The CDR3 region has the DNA TGTGCCAGCAGCTCCCGGACAGGGGTAAACACTGAAGCTTTCTTT.